What follows describes a single T cell receptor beta chain. The V gene end was trimmed by 6 bases and the J gene end by 10 bases; junction bases not matched to a gene: 5. Per the germline V gene, CDR1 is LNHDA and CDR2 is SQIVND (reference sequence). This CDR3 region has 13 residues. Researchers made TCR beta libraries by using iRepertoire HTBI primers and running Arm-PCR on CDR3 regions. TCRdb re-called the multiplex PCR reads with MiXCR, one entry per CDR3 protein. The table records approximately 470,000 distinct CDR3 sequences, 15% to 20% of them present only once. These data belong to a study of regulatory T cells in long-lasting Graves disease. Time point defined: newly diagnosed GD, antithyroid drugs for less than 3 months. The TCR library was made from RNA extracted from PBMCs. These data were likewise used in another study, on T cells in Graves' hyperthyroidism and ophthalmopathy.

Sample: peripheral blood mononuclear cells (PBMCs), taken at new diagnosis, from a patient treated with antithyroid drugs. The sequence was collected from a man in his forties or fifties with Graves disease. The chain has TRBV19 and TRBJ1-6; 8 bases line up with TRBD1. The CDR3: CASRAGGGSPLHF. The CDR3 bases are TGTGCCAGTAGGGCAGGGGGCGGATCACCCCTCCACTTT.